A selection of T cell receptor beta chains follows, all from one sample in a study of beta chain features in type 1 diabetes. Clones were read by immunoSEQ multiplex PCR, and TCRdb kept only the in-frame ones, dropping some. The sample lists fewer than 650,000 clones; 15% to 17% were seen once. Sequenced input: naive CD4+ T cells from blood. The receptors stem from a man in his late teens or twenties in good health. Both conserved end residues are part of each CDR3. A D gene is named only where the DNA matches it firmly. Clone size is not always given. Where it is, it says once, few, many or a class for expanded clones.

V	size	D	J	CDR3	DNA
TRBV7-2	few	NA	TRBJ2-7	CASSLGGFSYEQYF	TGTGCCAGCAGCTTAGGAGGGTTCTCCTACGAGCAGTACTTC
TRBV7-9	NA	NA	TRBJ2-5	CASSLAVTQYF	TGTGCCAGCAGCTTAGCGGTGACCCAGTACTTC
TRBV5-1	few	NA	TRBJ2-3	CASSFWGSTDTQYF	TGCGCCAGCAGCTTTTGGGGAAGCACAGATACGCAGTATTTT
TRBV7-8	NA	TRBD1	TRBJ1-1	CASRGQGGEAFF	TGTGCCAGCAGGGGACAGGGAGGTGAAGCTTTCTTT
TRBV2	NA	NA	TRBJ2-7	CASSPARLSYEQYF	TGTGCCAGCAGTCCAGCTCGCCTCTCCTACGAGCAGTACTTC
TRBV11-1	NA	NA	TRBJ1-1	CASSLARQGWAFF	TGTGCCAGCAGCTTAGCGCGGCAGGGATGGGCTTTCTTT
TRBV2	few	NA	TRBJ1-3	CASSQQHGNTIYF	TGTGCCAGCTCACAGCAACATGGAAACACCATATATTTT
TRBV7-3	NA	NA	TRBJ2-5	CASSFTGSQETQYF	TGTGCCAGCAGCTTTACAGGGTCGCAAGAGACCCAGTACTTC
TRBV5-4	NA	TRBD1	TRBJ1-1	CASSTGQVVTEAFF	TGTGCCAGCAGCACCGGACAGGTAGTCACTGAAGCTTTCTTT
TRBV4-3	few	NA	TRBJ1-1	CASSPRGNTEAFF	TGCGCCAGCAGCCCCCGGGGGAACACTGAAGCTTTCTTT
TRBV25-1	NA	TRBD2	TRBJ2-1	CASSEQRGGRLTLNEQFF	TGTGCCAGCAGTGAACAGCGGGGGGGCCGGTTGACTTTAAATGAGCAGTTCTTC
TRBV9	NA	NA	TRBJ2-7	CASSVSGTTYEQYF	TGTGCCAGCAGCGTGTCCGGGACAACTTACGAGCAGTACTTC
TRBV14	NA	TRBD1	TRBJ1-2	CASSQVGTGAYYGYTF	TGTGCCAGCAGCCAAGTCGGGACAGGGGCGTACTATGGCTACACCTTC
TRBV28	NA	NA	TRBJ1-1	CASSFARRNTEAFF	TGTGCCAGCAGTTTCGCCCGGAGGAACACTGAAGCTTTCTTT
TRBV30	NA	NA	TRBJ2-7	CASTGRGYEQYF	TGTGCCTCGACAGGGAGGGGCTACGAGCAGTACTTC
TRBV10-3	few	NA	TRBJ2-5	CATAKGTQQETQYF	TGTGCCACCGCCAAAGGGACTCAACAAGAGACCCAGTACTTC
TRBV5-4	few	NA	TRBJ1-1	CASSLMGNTEAFF	TGTGCCAGCAGCTTGATGGGGAACACTGAAGCTTTCTTT
TRBV14	few	NA	TRBJ1-4	CASSQDSVPVNPLATNEKLFF	TGTGCCAGCAGCCAAGATTCGGTGCCAGTGAACCCCCTTGCAACTAATGAAAAACTGTTTTTT
TRBV29-1	NA	NA	TRBJ1-2	CSVVRAANYGYTF	TGCAGCGTTGTGAGGGCGGCTAACTATGGCTACACCTTC
TRBV13	NA	NA	TRBJ1-1	CASSAFITEAFF	TGTGCCAGCAGCGCCTTTATCACTGAAGCTTTCTTT
TRBV7-2	few	TRBD2	TRBJ2-3	CASSRTRSGRVTDTQYF	TGTGCCAGCAGCCGCACCCGGAGCGGGAGGGTCACAGATACGCAGTATTTT
TRBV11-2	NA	NA	TRBJ2-3	CASSLGWQTDTQYF	TGTGCCAGCAGCCTGGGGTGGCAAACAGATACGCAGTATTTT
TRBV10-3	few	NA	TRBJ2-1	CATYRDGSSYNEQFF	TGTGCCACCTACCGGGACGGCAGCTCCTACAATGAGCAGTTCTTC
TRBV9	NA	NA	TRBJ1-4	CASSVSPGQGGEKLFF	TGTGCCAGCAGCGTTTCCCCGGGACAAGGAGGCGAAAAACTGTTTTTT
TRBV20-1	NA	TRBD1	TRBJ2-1	CSAPRTGQQFF	TGCAGTGCCCCCCGGACAGGGCAGCAGTTCTTC
TRBV11-2	few	NA	TRBJ1-5	CASSLAGNQPQHF	TGTGCCAGCAGCTTAGCGGGCAATCAGCCCCAGCATTTT
TRBV14	few	TRBD2	TRBJ2-3	CASPRPLAEHTDTQYF	TGTGCCAGCCCAAGGCCTCTAGCGGAACACACAGATACGCAGTATTTT
TRBV11-2	NA	TRBD1	TRBJ2-7	CASSLGYRRDRTYEQYF	TGTGCCAGCAGCTTAGGCTACCGTCGGGACAGAACCTACGAGCAGTACTTC
TRBV2	few	TRBD1	TRBJ2-7	CASSVLLGQASYEQYF	TGTGCCAGCAGTGTCCTCCTAGGACAGGCCTCCTACGAGCAGTACTTC
TRBV18	few	NA	TRBJ2-7	CASSPLYRGNPEQYF	TGTGCCAGCTCACCATTGTATAGGGGCAACCCCGAGCAGTACTTC
TRBV7-2	few	NA	TRBJ2-5	CASSPERRETQYF	TGTGCCAGCAGCCCGGAGCGGCGGGAGACCCAGTACTTC
TRBV14	NA	NA	TRBJ2-7	CASSQERSAGVFRAYEQYF	TGTGCCAGCAGCCAAGAGAGGTCGGCAGGGGTGTTTAGGGCTTACGAGCAGTACTTC
TRBV4-3	few	TRBD2	TRBJ2-5	CASSPSKRETQETQYF	TGCGCCAGCAGCCCGTCCAAGCGGGAGACCCAAGAGACCCAGTACTTC
TRBV7-6	few	NA	TRBJ2-2	CASNGGGPGELFF	TGTGCCAGCAATGGAGGGGGCCCCGGGGAGCTGTTTTTT
TRBV27	NA	TRBD2	TRBJ2-1	CASSLMGGRGNEQFF	TGTGCCAGCAGTTTAATGGGCGGGAGGGGCAATGAGCAGTTCTTC
TRBV7-2	NA	NA	TRBJ2-7	CASSEQGGLGSYEQYF	TGTGCCAGCAGCGAACAGGGAGGCTTGGGCTCCTACGAGCAGTACTTC
TRBV11-2	NA	NA	TRBJ2-5	CASSLGRGQETQYF	TGTGCCAGCAGCTTAGGGAGGGGACAGGAGACCCAGTACTTC
TRBV9	NA	NA	TRBJ2-7	CASSVDPGPYEQYF	TGTGCCAGCAGCGTAGACCCAGGCCCCTACGAGCAGTACTTC
TRBV7-8	few	NA	TRBJ2-7	CASSRDRYEQYF	TGTGCCAGCAGCAGAGACCGGTACGAGCAGTACTTC
TRBV11-1	NA	NA	TRBJ2-7	CASSFYAGGSYEQYF	TGTGCCAGCAGCTTCTATGCTGGGGGCTCCTACGAGCAGTACTTC
TRBV7-2	NA	NA	TRBJ1-2	CASSQDLGGYTF	TGTGCCAGCAGCCAAGACCTCGGGGGCTACACCTTC
TRBV10-3	few	NA	TRBJ2-7	CAISPRAYEQYF	TGTGCCATCAGCCCCAGGGCGTACGAGCAGTACTTC
TRBV19	NA	TRBD1	TRBJ1-2	CASRSSQGAQGYTF	TGTGCCAGTAGGTCCTCACAGGGGGCGCAAGGCTACACCTTC
TRBV5-4	few	NA	TRBJ1-2	CASSLQVNYGYTF	TGTGCCAGCAGCTTACAGGTGAACTATGGCTACACCTTC
TRBV28	NA	TRBD1	TRBJ1-1	CASSSPGTGHRTTEAFF	TGTGCCAGCAGCTCCCCCGGGACAGGGCACAGAACAACTGAAGCTTTCTTT
TRBV6-5	NA	TRBD1	TRBJ1-1	CASSYGTGPNTEAFF	TGTGCCAGCAGTTACGGGACAGGGCCCAACACTGAAGCTTTCTTT
TRBV5-5	few	TRBD1	TRBJ1-5	CASSPGTGANQPQHF	TGTGCCAGCAGCCCGGGGACAGGGGCCAATCAGCCCCAGCATTTT
TRBV18	NA	NA	TRBJ1-5	CASSPMGFGQPQHF	TGTGCCAGCTCACCTATGGGGTTCGGACAGCCCCAGCATTTT
TRBV29-1	few	NA	TRBJ1-2	CSVGAGYNGYTF	TGCAGCGTTGGGGCAGGGTACAATGGCTACACCTTC
TRBV11-3	few	TRBD1	TRBJ2-1	CASSLGGQGNMFF	TGTGCCAGCAGCTTAGGGGGACAGGGTAATATGTTCTTC
TRBV7-7	few	NA	TRBJ2-2	CASSLGGIPGELFF	TGTGCCAGCAGCTTAGGGGGGATCCCCGGGGAGCTGTTTTTT
TRBV30	few	NA	TRBJ2-7	CAWTSYSFYEQYF	TGTGCCTGGACCTCGTATAGCTTCTACGAGCAGTACTTC
TRBV4-3	NA	TRBD1	TRBJ1-6	CASSQGQGPSPLHF	TGCGCCAGCAGCCAAGGACAGGGACCCTCACCCCTCCACTTT
TRBV7-2	few	NA	TRBJ1-1	CASSLAGMNTEAFF	TGTGCCAGCAGCCTAGCAGGGATGAACACTGAAGCTTTCTTT
TRBV4-3	few	NA	TRBJ1-3	CASSQDGGARGNTIYF	TGCGCCAGCAGCCAAGATGGAGGGGCGAGGGGAAACACCATATATTTT
TRBV5-1	NA	NA	TRBJ2-6	CASSYPQTAGANVLTF	TGCGCCAGCAGCTACCCCCAGACAGCTGGGGCCAACGTCCTGACTTTC
TRBV10-3	few	TRBD1	TRBJ2-7	CAISERDSTYEQYF	TGTGCCATCAGTGAGCGGGACAGCACCTACGAGCAGTACTTC
TRBV9	NA	NA	TRBJ2-2	CASSVGGNTGELFF	TGTGCCAGCAGCGTTGGCGGGAACACCGGGGAGCTGTTTTTT